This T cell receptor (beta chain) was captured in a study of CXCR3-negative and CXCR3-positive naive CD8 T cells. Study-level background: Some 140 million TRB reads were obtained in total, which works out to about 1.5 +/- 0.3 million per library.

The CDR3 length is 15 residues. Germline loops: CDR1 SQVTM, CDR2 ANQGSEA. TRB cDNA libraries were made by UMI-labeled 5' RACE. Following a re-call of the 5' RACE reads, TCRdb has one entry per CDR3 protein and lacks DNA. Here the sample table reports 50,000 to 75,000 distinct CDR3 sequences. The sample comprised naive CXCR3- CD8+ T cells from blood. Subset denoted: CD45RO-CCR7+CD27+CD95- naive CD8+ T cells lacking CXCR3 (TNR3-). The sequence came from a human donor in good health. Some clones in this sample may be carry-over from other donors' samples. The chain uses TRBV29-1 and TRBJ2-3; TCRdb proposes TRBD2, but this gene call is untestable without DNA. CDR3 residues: CSVVSSGRAPDTQYF.